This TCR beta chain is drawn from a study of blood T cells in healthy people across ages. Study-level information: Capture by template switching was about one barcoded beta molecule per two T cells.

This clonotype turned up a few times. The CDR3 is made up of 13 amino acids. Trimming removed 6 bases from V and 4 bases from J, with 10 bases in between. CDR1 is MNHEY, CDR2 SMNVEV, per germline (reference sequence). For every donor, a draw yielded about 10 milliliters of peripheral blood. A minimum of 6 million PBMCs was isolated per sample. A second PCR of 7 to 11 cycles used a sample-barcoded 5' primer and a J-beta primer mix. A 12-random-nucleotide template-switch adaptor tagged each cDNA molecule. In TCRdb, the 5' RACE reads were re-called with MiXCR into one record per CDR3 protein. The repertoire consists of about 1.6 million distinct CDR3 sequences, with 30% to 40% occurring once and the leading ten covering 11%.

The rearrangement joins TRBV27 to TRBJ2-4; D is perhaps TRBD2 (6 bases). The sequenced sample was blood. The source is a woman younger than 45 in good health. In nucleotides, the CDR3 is TGTGCCAGCAGGGGGAGGCGTAAAAACATTCAGTACTTC. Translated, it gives CASRGRRKNIQYF.